There are a few counts of the clone carrying this T cell receptor (beta chain). As yet, its antigen is unknown. TCRdb used MiXCR to reprocess the RACE reads, holding one entry per CDR3 protein. The sample consists of roughly 98,000 distinct CDR3 sequences, around an eighth of them appearing once. This specimen belongs to a study of human T cells and chemical hapten exposure. General study results and limits: Each of the donors had alopecia, so their immune responses may not resemble those of healthy people.

Per the germline V gene, CDR1 is SGHAT and CDR2 is FQDESV (reference sequence). This CDR3 region has 14 residues. V was pared by 8 bases and J by 4 bases, with 8 bases of the junction left unmatched. Specified time point: patch test 1, 2 weeks after DPC sensitization. Noted treatment: therapeutic diphenylcyclopropenone sensitization with weekly scalp DPC. The sample was whole blood, taken in connection with sensitization to the hapten diphenylcyclopropenone (DPC). The sequence derives from a woman between 40 and 55 years old with alopecia areata. Some clones in this sample may be carry-over from other donors' samples. The rearrangement links TRBV11-1 to TRBJ2-3, with 8 nucleotides matching TRBD2. The CDR3 protein is CASASGSGADTQYF. The CDR3 DNA reads TGTGCCAGCGCAAGCGGGAGCGGTGCAGATACGCAGTATTTT.